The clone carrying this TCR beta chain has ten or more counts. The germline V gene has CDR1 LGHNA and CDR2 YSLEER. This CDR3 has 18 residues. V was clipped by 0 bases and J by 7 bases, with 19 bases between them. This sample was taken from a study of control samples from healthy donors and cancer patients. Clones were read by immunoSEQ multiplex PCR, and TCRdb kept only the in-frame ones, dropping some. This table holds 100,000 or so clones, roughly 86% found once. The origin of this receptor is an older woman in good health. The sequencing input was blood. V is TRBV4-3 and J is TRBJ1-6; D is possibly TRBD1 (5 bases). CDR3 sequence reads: CASSQEIPWRQPNSPLHF. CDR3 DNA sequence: TGCGCCAGCAGCCAAGAAATCCCTTGGCGACAGCCAAATTCACCCCTCCACTTT.